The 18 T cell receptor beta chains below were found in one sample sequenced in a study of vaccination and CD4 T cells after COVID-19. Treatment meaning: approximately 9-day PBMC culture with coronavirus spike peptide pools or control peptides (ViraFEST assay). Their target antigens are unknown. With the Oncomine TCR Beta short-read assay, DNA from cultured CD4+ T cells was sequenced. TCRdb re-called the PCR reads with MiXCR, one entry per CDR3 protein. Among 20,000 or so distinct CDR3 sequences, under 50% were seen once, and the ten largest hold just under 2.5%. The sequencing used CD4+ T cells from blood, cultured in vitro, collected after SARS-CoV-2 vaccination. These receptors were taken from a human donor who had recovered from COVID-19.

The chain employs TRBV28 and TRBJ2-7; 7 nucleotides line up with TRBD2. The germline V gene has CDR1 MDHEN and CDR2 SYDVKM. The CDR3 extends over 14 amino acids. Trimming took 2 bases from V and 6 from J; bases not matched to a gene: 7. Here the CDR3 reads CASSLGRGGGEQYF. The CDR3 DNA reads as TGTGCCAGCAGTTTAGGGAGGGGCGGGGGCGAGCAGTACTTC.

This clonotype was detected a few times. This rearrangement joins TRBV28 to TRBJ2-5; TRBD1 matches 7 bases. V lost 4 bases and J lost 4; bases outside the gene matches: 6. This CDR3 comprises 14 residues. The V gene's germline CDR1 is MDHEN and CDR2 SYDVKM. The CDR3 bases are TGTGCCAGCAGTTCGCTTACAGGGGCAGAGACCCAGTACTTC. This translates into CASSSLTGAETQYF.

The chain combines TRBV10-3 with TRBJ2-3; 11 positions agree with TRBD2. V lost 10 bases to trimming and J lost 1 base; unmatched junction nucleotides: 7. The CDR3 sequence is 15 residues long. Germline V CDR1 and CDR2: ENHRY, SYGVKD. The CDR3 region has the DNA TGTGCCACCACACTAGCGGGAGTTGGCACAGATACGCAGTATTTT. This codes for CATTLAGVGTDTQYF.

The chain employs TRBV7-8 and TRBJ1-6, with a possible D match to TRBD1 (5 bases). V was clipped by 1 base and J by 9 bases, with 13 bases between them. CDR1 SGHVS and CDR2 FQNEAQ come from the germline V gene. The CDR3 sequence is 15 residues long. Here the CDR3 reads CASSLGVAGRSPLHF. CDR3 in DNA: TGTGCCAGCAGCTTAGGGGTGGCAGGGCGTTCACCCCTCCACTTT.

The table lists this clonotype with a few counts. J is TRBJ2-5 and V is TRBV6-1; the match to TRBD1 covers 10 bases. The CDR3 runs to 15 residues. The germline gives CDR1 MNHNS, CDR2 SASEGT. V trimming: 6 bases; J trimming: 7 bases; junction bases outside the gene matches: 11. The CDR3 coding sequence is TGTGCCAGCAGATCCGGGACAGGGGAGAGGGGGACCCAGTACTTC. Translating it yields CASRSGTGERGTQYF.

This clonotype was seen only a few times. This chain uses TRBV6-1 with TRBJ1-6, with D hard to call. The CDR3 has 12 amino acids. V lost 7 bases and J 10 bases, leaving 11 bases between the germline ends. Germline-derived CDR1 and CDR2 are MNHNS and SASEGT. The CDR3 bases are TGTGCCAGCACCCTCGGGAGCTCACCCCTCCACTTT. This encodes CASTLGSSPLHF.

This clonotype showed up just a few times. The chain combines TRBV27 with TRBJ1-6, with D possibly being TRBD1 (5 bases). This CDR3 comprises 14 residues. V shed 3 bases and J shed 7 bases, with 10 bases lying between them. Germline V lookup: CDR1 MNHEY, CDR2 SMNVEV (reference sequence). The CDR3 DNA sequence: TGTGCCAGCAGTTTCAGAGGGGTCAATTCACCCCTCCACTTT. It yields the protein CASSFRGVNSPLHF.

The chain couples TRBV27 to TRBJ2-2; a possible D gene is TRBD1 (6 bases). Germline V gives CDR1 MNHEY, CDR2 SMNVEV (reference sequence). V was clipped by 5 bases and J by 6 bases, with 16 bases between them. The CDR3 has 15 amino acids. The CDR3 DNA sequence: TGTGCCAGCAGTCCCCAAAGGGGGTTCGCCGGGGAGCTGTTTTTT. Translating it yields CASSPQRGFAGELFF.

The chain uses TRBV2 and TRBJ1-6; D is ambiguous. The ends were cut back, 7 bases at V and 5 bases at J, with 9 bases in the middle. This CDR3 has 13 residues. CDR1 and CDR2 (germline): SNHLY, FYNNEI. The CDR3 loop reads CASKAENNSPLHF. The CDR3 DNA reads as TGTGCCAGCAAGGCAGAAAATAATTCACCCCTCCACTTT.

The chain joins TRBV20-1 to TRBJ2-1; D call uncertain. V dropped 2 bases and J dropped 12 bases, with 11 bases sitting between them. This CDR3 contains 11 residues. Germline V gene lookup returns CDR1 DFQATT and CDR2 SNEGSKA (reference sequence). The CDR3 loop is CSARYGIMQFF. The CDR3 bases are TGCAGTGCTAGATATGGGATTATGCAGTTCTTC.

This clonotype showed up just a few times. The CDR3 loop reads CASSQAQGRETQYF. The CDR3 nucleotides read TGTGCCAGCAGCCAAGCACAGGGGCGTGAGACCCAGTACTTC. This sequence joins TRBV5-4 and TRBJ2-5; TRBD1 matches 7 bases. With V trimmed by 4 bases and J by 5 bases, 8 bases remained unmatched. This CDR3 contains 14 residues. Germline V gene lookup returns CDR1 SGHNT and CDR2 YYREEE (reference sequence).

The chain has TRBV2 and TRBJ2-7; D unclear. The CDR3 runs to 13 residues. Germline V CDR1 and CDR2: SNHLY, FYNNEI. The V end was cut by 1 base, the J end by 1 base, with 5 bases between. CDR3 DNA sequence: TGTGCCAGCAGTGAAGTCTTTTCCTACGAGCAGTACTTC. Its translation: CASSEVFSYEQYF.

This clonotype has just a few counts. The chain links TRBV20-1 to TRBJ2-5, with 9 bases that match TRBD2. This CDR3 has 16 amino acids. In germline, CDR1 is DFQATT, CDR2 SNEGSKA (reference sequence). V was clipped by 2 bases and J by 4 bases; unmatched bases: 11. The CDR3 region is CSARPLGASGAETQYF. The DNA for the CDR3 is TGCAGTGCTAGACCTCTCGGGGCTAGCGGGGCAGAGACCCAGTACTTC.

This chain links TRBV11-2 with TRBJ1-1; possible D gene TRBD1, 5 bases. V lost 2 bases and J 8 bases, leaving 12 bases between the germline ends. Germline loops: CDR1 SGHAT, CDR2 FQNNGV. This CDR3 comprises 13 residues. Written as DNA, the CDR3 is TGTGCCAGCAGCTTAATAGGGGCTGGGGAAGCTTTCTTT. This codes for CASSLIGAGEAFF.

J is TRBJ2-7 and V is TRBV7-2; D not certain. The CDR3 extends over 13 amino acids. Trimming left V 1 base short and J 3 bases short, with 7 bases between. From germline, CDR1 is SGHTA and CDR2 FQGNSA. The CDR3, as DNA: TGTGCCAGCAGCTTAGGCCGAAGCTACGAGCAGTACTTC. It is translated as CASSLGRSYEQYF.

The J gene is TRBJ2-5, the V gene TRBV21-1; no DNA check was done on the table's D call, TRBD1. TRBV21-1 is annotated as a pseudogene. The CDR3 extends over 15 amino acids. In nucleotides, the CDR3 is TGTGCCAGCAGCAAAGTGAGCAGGGATCAAGAGACCCAGTACTTC. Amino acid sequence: CASSKVSRDQETQYF.

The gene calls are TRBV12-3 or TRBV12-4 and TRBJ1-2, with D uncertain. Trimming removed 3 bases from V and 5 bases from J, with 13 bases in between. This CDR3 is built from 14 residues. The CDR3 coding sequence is TGTGCCAGCAGTTTTCTAGGAACAAATTATGGCTACACCTTC. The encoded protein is CASSFLGTNYGYTF.

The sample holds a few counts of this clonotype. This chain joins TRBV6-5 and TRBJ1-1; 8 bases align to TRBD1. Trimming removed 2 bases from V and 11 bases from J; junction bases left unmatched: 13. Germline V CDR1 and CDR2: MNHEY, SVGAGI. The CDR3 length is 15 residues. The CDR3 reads CASSYQTQGGTRAFF. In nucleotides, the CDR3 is TGTGCCAGCAGTTACCAAACACAGGGGGGAACAAGGGCTTTCTTT.